These T cell receptor beta chains were read from a single sample in a study of cytomegalovirus exposure and HLA in healthy donors. This table comes from immunoSEQ multiplex PCR, and its TCRdb copy is limited to in-frame clones, with some not included. The data contain roughly 200,000 clones, roughly 8.7% of them singletons. The source material was PBMCs. All receptors derive from a woman in her 30s in good health and CMV-seropositive. Each CDR3 is given with its conserved first and last residue. The order of the fields is J gene, clone size, D gene, V gene, CDR3 protein, CDR3 DNA. D genes are given only for firm matches. The size entry is marked missing in some rows and otherwise reads once, few, many or a size class.

j_call: TRBJ2-7
clone_size: few
d_call: TRBD1
v_call: TRBV30
cdr3_aa: CAWTSDPLRDSSYEQYF
cdr3_nt: TGTGCCTGGACTTCCGATCCCCTCCGGGACAGCTCCTACGAGCAGTACTTC

j_call: TRBJ2-1
clone_size: few
d_call: TRBD2
v_call: TRBV4-2
cdr3_aa: CASSQDPGLDSYNEQFF
cdr3_nt: TGTGCCAGCAGCCAAGATCCGGGACTAGACTCCTACAATGAGCAGTTCTTC

j_call: TRBJ2-2
clone_size: few
d_call: NA
v_call: TRBV5-1
cdr3_aa: CASSLELLRTGELFF
cdr3_nt: TGCGCCAGCAGCTTGGAACTGCTACGCACCGGGGAGCTGTTTTTT

j_call: TRBJ2-1
clone_size: few
d_call: TRBD1
v_call: TRBV29-1
cdr3_aa: CSVSPGTGGRDEQFF
cdr3_nt: TGCAGCGTATCCCCCGGGACAGGGGGTCGGGATGAGCAGTTCTTC

j_call: TRBJ2-7
clone_size: few
d_call: NA
v_call: TRBV5-1
cdr3_aa: CASSFCCGGINEQYF
cdr3_nt: TGCGCCAGCAGCTTTTGTTGCGGTGGAATAAACGAGCAGTACTTC

j_call: TRBJ2-7
clone_size: few
d_call: NA
v_call: TRBV5-8
cdr3_aa: CASFLPGVYEQYF
cdr3_nt: TGTGCCAGCTTCCTACCAGGGGTCTACGAGCAGTACTTC

j_call: TRBJ2-7
clone_size: once
d_call: TRBD2
v_call: TRBV6-6
cdr3_aa: CASSFGAASGGYEQYF
cdr3_nt: TGTGCCAGCAGTTTCGGGGCAGCTAGCGGGGGCTACGAGCAGTACTTC

j_call: TRBJ2-7
clone_size: NA
d_call: TRBD2
v_call: TRBV5-1
cdr3_aa: CASSLKGLAGLPHDEQYF
cdr3_nt: TGCGCCAGCAGCTTGAAAGGCCTAGCGGGCCTGCCGCACGACGAGCAGTACTTC

j_call: TRBJ2-7
clone_size: NA
d_call: TRBD2
v_call: TRBV9
cdr3_aa: CASSVGTSGTFYEQYF
cdr3_nt: TGTGCCAGCAGCGTGGGGACTAGCGGGACCTTCTACGAGCAGTACTTC

j_call: TRBJ1-1
clone_size: NA
d_call: TRBD1
v_call: TRBV6-5
cdr3_aa: CASSTGGETEAFF
cdr3_nt: TGTGCCAGCAGTACAGGGGGCGAGACTGAAGCTTTCTTT

j_call: TRBJ1-1
clone_size: NA
d_call: NA
v_call: TRBV5-1
cdr3_aa: CASSLYQENTEAFF
cdr3_nt: TGCGCCAGCAGCTTGTACCAGGAGAACACTGAAGCTTTCTTT

j_call: TRBJ2-3
clone_size: many
d_call: TRBD1
v_call: TRBV4-1
cdr3_aa: CASSLRTGGGDTQYF
cdr3_nt: TGCGCCAGCAGCTTACGGACAGGGGGAGGAGATACGCAGTATTTT

j_call: TRBJ1-4
clone_size: few
d_call: TRBD1
v_call: TRBV4-1
cdr3_aa: CASSQGTGGAPNEKLFF
cdr3_nt: TGCGCCAGCAGCCAAGGGACAGGGGGCGCCCCGAATGAAAAACTGTTTTTT